This T cell receptor (beta chain) was found in a study of cytomegalovirus exposure and HLA in healthy donors. About the study: One earlier analysis, a look at approximately 190 million T cells, found some 110 million unique TCR beta sequences.

Primers included in the PCR were 60 Vbeta and 13 Jbeta primers. Sequencing used immunoSEQ multiplex PCR; TCRdb keeps in-frame clones, though not all of them. The sample lists more than 90,000 clones; approximately 81% were seen once. Comments on this clone: The target antigen is unknown.

Findings and caveats of the study: Reported results showed that the classifier diagnosed cytomegalovirus status with high specificity and sensitivity. Among CMV-associated TCR beta chains, most appeared HLA-restricted in a later analysis.

The J segment lost 0 bases and the V segment lost 2 bases, leaving 8 bases of the junction unmatched. This CDR3 is built from 18 residues. From germline, CDR1 is PRHDT and CDR2 FYEKMQ (reference sequence). V and J are TRBV13 and TRBJ1-3, with 9 bases lining up with TRBD1. Sequences were obtained from PBMCs. The receptor was isolated from a woman younger than 35 in good health and CMV-seropositive. The CDR3 is CASSLWGQGGPSGNTIYF. DNA of the CDR3: TGTGCCAGCAGCTTATGGGGACAGGGTGGGCCCTCTGGAAACACCATATATTTT.